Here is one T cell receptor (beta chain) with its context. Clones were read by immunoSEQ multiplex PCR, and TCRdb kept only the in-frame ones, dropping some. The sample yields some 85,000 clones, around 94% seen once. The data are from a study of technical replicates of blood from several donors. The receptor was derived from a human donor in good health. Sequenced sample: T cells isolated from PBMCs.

In DNA form, the CDR3 reads TGCGCCAGCAGCCAAGAAAACCGGAATGAGCAGTTCTTC. Its translation is CASSQENRNEQFF. The chain has TRBV4-3 and TRBJ2-1; D unclear. The CDR3 spans 13 residues. From germline, CDR1 is LGHNA and CDR2 YSLEER. Trimming took 0 bases from V and 7 from J, leaving 7 bases between them.